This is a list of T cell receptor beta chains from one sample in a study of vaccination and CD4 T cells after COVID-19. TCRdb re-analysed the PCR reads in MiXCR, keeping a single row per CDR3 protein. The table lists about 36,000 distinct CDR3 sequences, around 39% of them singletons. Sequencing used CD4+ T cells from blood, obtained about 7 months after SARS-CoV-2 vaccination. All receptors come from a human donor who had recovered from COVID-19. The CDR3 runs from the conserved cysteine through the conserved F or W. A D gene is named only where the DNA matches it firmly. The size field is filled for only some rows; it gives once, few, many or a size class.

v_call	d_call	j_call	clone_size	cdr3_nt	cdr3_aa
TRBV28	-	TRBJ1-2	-	TGTGCCAGCAGTTTCCCCCGGGGGGCACGATCTGACTACACCTTC	CASSFPRGARSDYTF
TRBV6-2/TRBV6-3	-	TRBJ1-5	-	TGTGCCAGCAGTTATGGGGCAGATCAGCCCCAGCATTTT	CASSYGADQPQHF
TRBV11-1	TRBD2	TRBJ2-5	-	TGTGCCAGCAGCTTAAATTCGGGAGGGCCGGGGGAGACCCAGTACTTC	CASSLNSGGPGETQYF
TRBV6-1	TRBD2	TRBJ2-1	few	TGTGCCAGCAATAGCGGGAGCACTCAGGCTGAGCAGTTCTTC	CASNSGSTQAEQFF
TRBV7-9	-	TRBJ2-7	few	TGTGCCAGCAGTATCCGGGAGCGCTACGAGCAGTACTTC	CASSIRERYEQYF
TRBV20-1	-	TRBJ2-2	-	TGCAGTGCTAGAGGGACTCCCTCATCGGGGGAGCTGTTTTTT	CSARGTPSSGELFF
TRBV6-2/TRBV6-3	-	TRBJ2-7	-	TGTGCCAGCAGTTACGCGGGGAACTCCTACGAGCAGTACTTC	CASSYAGNSYEQYF
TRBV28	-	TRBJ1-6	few	TGTGCCAGCAGATTAGACAGGCCCTATTCACCCCTCCACTTT	CASRLDRPYSPLHF
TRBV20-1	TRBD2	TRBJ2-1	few	TGCAGTGCTCCCGAGGGGTCCCGCGGGGGCAATGAGCAGTTCTTC	CSAPEGSRGGNEQFF
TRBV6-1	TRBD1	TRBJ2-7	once	TGTGCCAGCAGGATACCGGGACAGGACTACGAGCAGTACTTC	CASRIPGQDYEQYF
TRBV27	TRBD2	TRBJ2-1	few	TGTGCCAGCAGTTTCGGGACTAGCGGGAGTGATGAGCAGTTCTTC	CASSFGTSGSDEQFF
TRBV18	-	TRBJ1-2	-	TGTGCCAGCTCAGTGGACAGCTACTATGGCTACACCTTC	CASSVDSYYGYTF
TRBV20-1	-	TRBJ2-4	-	TGCAGTGCTTCAGGGCTAGCCAAAAACATTCAGTACTTC	CSASGLAKNIQYF
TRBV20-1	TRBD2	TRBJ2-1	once	TGCAGTGCTAGAGCTCCGGGACTAGCGTACTACAATGAGCAGTTCTTC	CSARAPGLAYYNEQFF
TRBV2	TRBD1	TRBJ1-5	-	TGTGCCAGCAGTGGGACAGGGGGCAATCAGCCCCAGCATTTT	CASSGTGGNQPQHF
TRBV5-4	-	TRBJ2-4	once	TGTGCCACCTCCCCAGGCCGGGAGTTAAACATTCAGTACTTC	CATSPGRELNIQYF
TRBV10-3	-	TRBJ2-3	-	TGTGCCATCAGTGAGCTTTGGGGAGCTCGGGAAACGCAGTATTTT	CAISELWGARETQYF
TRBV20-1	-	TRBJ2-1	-	TGCAGTCTCAGCGTGGCGGGGTACAATGAGCAGTTCTTC	CSLSVAGYNEQFF
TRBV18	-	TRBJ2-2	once	TGTGCCAGCTCACCTAAGGGCGACGACACCGGGGAGCTGTTTTTT	CASSPKGDDTGELFF
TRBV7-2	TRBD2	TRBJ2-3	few	TGTGCCAGCAGCAGACGGGGACTAGCGGGAGGGCCGTTCCCCACAGATACGCAGTATTTT	CASSRRGLAGGPFPTDTQYF
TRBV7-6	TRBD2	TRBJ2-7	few	TGTGCCAGCAGCACCTCTAGCGGGAGACGCGAGCAGTACTTC	CASSTSSGRREQYF
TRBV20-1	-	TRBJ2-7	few	TGCAGTGGCGTGGGACGGGGGTCTCGCGAGCAGTACTTC	CSGVGRGSREQYF
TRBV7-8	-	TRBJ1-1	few	TGTGCCAGCAGCTTGGATGGATTTAACACTGAAGCTTTCTTT	CASSLDGFNTEAFF
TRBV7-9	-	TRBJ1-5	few	TGTGCCAGCCAAGACGGAAATCAGCCCCAGCATTTT	CASQDGNQPQHF
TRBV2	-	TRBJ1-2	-	TGTGCCAGCAGAAGTCCTGGGGTCAGGGGCGAAAGCTATGGCTACACCTTC	CASRSPGVRGESYGYTF